One and the same sample provided the 27 T cell receptor beta chains below, sequenced in a study of long-term antiretroviral therapy in people with HIV. The immunoSEQ assay was v3.0, run at survey level. The repertoire was sequenced with immunoSEQ multiplex PCR; TCRdb's copy has only in-frame clones and lacks some. The sample holds tens of thousands of clones, roughly 87% seen once. Source: unsorted PBMCs, taken 2 years after starting antiretroviral therapy. These receptors were taken from a middle-aged man with HIV.

In its sample, this clone was seen a few times. This chain uses TRBV30 with TRBJ1-5; D is perhaps TRBD1 (6 bases). The CDR3 covers 13 residues. The germline CDR1 and CDR2 sequences are GTSNPN and SVGIG (reference sequence). Trimming pared 0 bases from V and 5 bases from J, leaving 8 bases between. Here the CDR3 reads CAWSVRGDQPQHF. CDR3 sequence (DNA): TGTGCCTGGAGTGTAAGGGGGGATCAGCCCCAGCATTTT. The complete variable domain, with remaining parts taken from reference TRBV30 and TRBJ1-5, reads SQTIHQWPATLVQPVGSPLSLECTVEGTSNPNLYWYRQAAGRGLQLLFYSVGIGQISSEVPQNLSASRPQDRQFILSSKKLLLSDSGFYLCAWSVRGDQPQHFGDGTRLSIL.

The sample holds a few counts of this clone. The genes are TRBV5-4 and TRBJ1-2, with 10 bases fitting TRBD1. The CDR3 length is 14 residues. The germline CDR1 and CDR2 sequences are SGHNT and YYREEE (reference sequence). V shed 3 bases, J shed 6 bases, and the junction held 5 bases outside the gene matches. CDR3 coding DNA: TGTGCCAGCAGCTACGGGGACAGGGGTAATGGCTACACCTTC. This encodes CASSYGDRGNGYTF.

The J gene is TRBJ2-5, the V gene TRBV4-3; TRBD1 is a possible D gene (5 bases). The V gene lost 0 bases and the J gene lost 6 bases, with 14 bases spanning the gap. The CDR3 runs 15 residues. The germline gives CDR1 LGHNA, CDR2 YSLEER. The CDR3 spells CASSQDWQGAKTQYF. The CDR3 nucleotides read TGCGCCAGCAGCCAAGATTGGCAAGGGGCAAAGACCCAGTACTTC.

The chain recombines TRBV7-3 with TRBJ2-7; D is unresolved. Germline V lookup: CDR1 SGHTA, CDR2 FQGTGA. The CDR3 is 13 amino acids. Trimming removed 6 bases from V and 7 bases from J, with 16 bases in between. The CDR3 reads CASSSDTSKEQYF. As DNA, the CDR3 is TGTGCCAGCAGTTCGGATACCTCTAAGGAGCAGTACTTC.

V and J are TRBV18 and TRBJ2-2; weak D call: TRBD2 (6 bases). The CDR3 spans 16 residues. The germline CDR1 and CDR2 sequences are KGHSH and LQKENI. Deletions cut 1 base from V and 3 bases from J, with 12 bases between. The CDR3 nucleotides are TGTGCCAGCTCACCACGGGAGGCGGGCGACACCGGGGAGCTGTTTTTT. It encodes CASSPREAGDTGELFF.

This clone was counted between two and nine times. The chain uses TRBV6-1 and TRBJ2-1, with D perhaps matching TRBD1 (5 bases). Per the germline V gene, CDR1 is MNHNS and CDR2 is SASEGT. This CDR3 is built from 13 residues. With 3 bases removed from V and 12 bases from J, the gap between germline ends came to 15 bases. In DNA form, the CDR3 reads TGTGCCAGCAGTGAGGGTGGTCGAAGGGGGCAGTTCTTC. Protein: CASSEGGRRGQFF.

Only a few counts were recorded for this clone. The rearrangement uses TRBV19 and TRBJ2-7; D is unclear. Germline CDR1 reads LNHDA; CDR2 reads SQIVND (reference sequence). V lost 1 base and J lost 5, with 9 bases in between. The CDR3 loop spans 13 amino acids. For the CDR3, the DNA is TGTGCCAGTAGTATAGGGCCCGCGAACGAGCAGTACTTC. The encoded protein is CASSIGPANEQYF.

The rearrangement uses TRBV11-2 and TRBJ2-5; TRBD1 matches at 7 bases. V dropped 3 bases and J dropped 3; count of bases not matched to a gene: 7. This CDR3 has 15 residues. Germline V lookup: CDR1 SGHAT, CDR2 FQNNGV. The CDR3 reads CASSFLGTGEETQYF. CDR3 in DNA: TGTGCCAGCAGCTTCCTTGGTACAGGGGAAGAGACCCAGTACTTC.

CDR3 loop: CASSQDDSNSYNEQFF. The CDR3 DNA sequence: TGCGCCAGCAGCCAAGATGACTCCAACTCCTACAATGAGCAGTTCTTC. The rearrangement links TRBV4-3 to TRBJ2-1; D is unresolved. The germline V gene has CDR1 LGHNA and CDR2 YSLEER. The CDR3 contains 16 residues. V lost 0 bases, J lost 0 bases, and 9 bases lay in between.

The rearrangement joins TRBV6-5 to TRBJ2-7, with 11 bases lining up with TRBD2. After removal of 5 bases from V and 1 base from J, the junction contained 4 bases not matched to a gene. The germline gives CDR1 MNHEY, CDR2 SVGAGI. This CDR3 is built from 15 residues. Written as DNA, the CDR3 is TGTGCCAGCAGTCCTAGCGGGAGGCTTTCCTACGAGCAGTACTTC. Translated, it gives CASSPSGRLSYEQYF.

This clone was counted only a few times. The chain couples TRBV7-3 to TRBJ2-7; 8 nucleotides align to TRBD1. The CDR3 runs 15 residues. V trimming: 3 bases; J trimming: 2 bases; junction bases outside the gene matches: 6. Germline CDR1 SGHTA, CDR2 FQGTGA. The CDR3 reads CASSLTGTGPYEQYF. CDR3 sequence (DNA): TGTGCCAGCAGCTTGACCGGGACAGGTCCCTACGAGCAGTACTTC.

The genes are TRBV10-2 and TRBJ2-1; TRBD1 matches 7 bases. There are 12 residues in the CDR3. J was trimmed by 6 bases and V by 6 bases; bases with no gene match: 2. The germline V gene has CDR1 WSHSY and CDR2 SAAADI. The CDR3 coding sequence is TGCGCCAGCAGCCCAGGGGGCAATGAGCAGTTCTTC. This codes for CASSPGGNEQFF.

The chain has TRBV7-9 and TRBJ1-2; D is possibly TRBD1 (5 bases). V was shortened by 8 bases and J by 4 bases, with 20 bases between the two germline ends. CDR1 and CDR2 from the germline V gene are SEHNR and FQNEAQ (reference sequence). CDR3 length: 15 residues. CDR3 sequence reads: CASYGGYEKVYGYTF. In nucleotides, the CDR3 is TGTGCCAGCTATGGGGGGTACGAAAAAGTCTATGGCTACACCTTC.

V and J are TRBV7-9 and TRBJ1-3; no reliable D call. Germline V gene data show CDR1 as SEHNR and CDR2 as FQNEAQ (reference sequence). The CDR3 is 14 residues long. V lost 5 bases to trimming and J lost 3 bases, with 11 bases between them. The CDR3 region is CASSQSFSGNTIYF. The CDR3 DNA sequence: TGTGCCAGCAGCCAAAGTTTTAGTGGAAACACCATATATTTT. Full variable domain (rest looked up from reference TRBV7-9 and TRBJ1-3): DTGVSQNPRHKITKRGQNVTFRCDPISEHNRLYWYRQTLGQGPEFLTYFQNEAQLEKSRLLSDRFSAERPKGSFSTLEIQRTEQGDSAMYLCASSQSFSGNTIYFGEGSWLTVV.

The chain carries TRBV6-6 and TRBJ2-5; D might be TRBD2 (5 bases). CDR1 and CDR2 (germline): MNHNY, SVGAGI (reference sequence). Trimming cost V 2 bases and J 5 bases, with 15 bases left between them. The CDR3 is 15 residues long. Written as DNA, the CDR3 is TGTGCCAGCAGTTACGATATTGGGAGCGTGGAGACCCAGTACTTC. It yields the protein CASSYDIGSVETQYF.

This chain links TRBV10-3 with TRBJ2-6; 7 bases map to TRBD1. The trim removed 4 bases at V and 0 bases at J, leaving 9 bases unmatched. This CDR3 is 18 amino acids long. The germline CDR1 and CDR2 sequences are ENHRY and SYGVKD. DNA for the CDR3: TGTGCCATCAGTGCGTTGACAGGGATTACCTCTGGGGCCAACGTCCTGACTTTC. Its translation is CAISALTGITSGANVLTF.

The chain combines TRBV7-6 with TRBJ2-7, with TRBD1 matching 9 bases. Germline values: CDR1 SGHVS, CDR2 FNYEAQ. There are 14 residues in the CDR3. J gave up 4 bases and V 2 bases, and 3 bases lay outside the gene matches. The CDR3: CASSLMDRGYEQYF. DNA for the CDR3: TGTGCCAGCAGCTTAATGGACAGGGGTTACGAGCAGTACTTC.

The V and J genes are TRBV11-2 and TRBJ2-1; weak D call: TRBD1 (6 bases). Germline V gene lookup returns CDR1 SGHAT and CDR2 FQNNGV. The CDR3 has 17 amino acids. V shed 1 base and J shed 0 bases, with 13 bases lying between them. The CDR3 here is CASSLALGGSSYNEQFF. The DNA for the CDR3 is TGTGCCAGCAGCTTAGCCCTAGGGGGTAGCTCCTACAATGAGCAGTTCTTC.

The V gene is TRBV5-8, the J gene TRBJ2-1; tentatively, D is TRBD1 or TRBD2 (5 bases each). Trimming stripped 4 bases from V and 0 bases from J, with 17 bases between. The CDR3 totals 17 residues. From germline, CDR1 is SGHTS and CDR2 YDEGEE. The DNA for the CDR3 is TGTGCCAGCAGCCTCCCAGGGAGCGCGAGCTCCTACAATGAGCAGTTCTTC. Translating it yields CASSLPGSASSYNEQFF.

This clone has just one count. This sequence joins TRBV11-2 and TRBJ2-5; 7 nucleotides match TRBD2. CDR1 and CDR2 (germline): SGHAT, FQNNGV. Germline trimming cut 7 bases from V and 3 bases from J; bases unmatched to any gene: 11. This CDR3 has 15 residues. The CDR3 bases are TGTGCCAGCACCTCGGGAGGACTACGGAAAGAGACCCAGTACTTC. The encoded protein is CASTSGGLRKETQYF.

The chain employs TRBV21-1 and TRBJ2-7; TRBD2 is the table's D call and was not checked against the DNA. TRBV21-1 is described as a pseudogene. The CDR3 contains 15 residues. CDR3 region: CASSTEVSSSYEQYF. The CDR3 coding sequence is TGTGCCAGCAGCACTGAGGTCAGTAGCTCCTACGAGCAGTACTTC.

The gene calls are TRBV7-9 and TRBJ2-1; D not certain. The CDR3 length is 12 residues. The V gene's germline CDR1 is SEHNR and CDR2 FQNEAQ (reference sequence). Trimming removed 2 bases from V and 6 bases from J, with 5 bases in between. As DNA, the CDR3 is TGTGCCAGCAGCTTAAGGTTCAATGAGCAGTTCTTC. This gives the protein CASSLRFNEQFF.

The genes are TRBV7-2 and TRBJ1-5; tentatively, D is TRBD1 (5 bases). The germline V gene has CDR1 SGHTA and CDR2 FQGNSA. This CDR3 region has 14 residues. The ends were cut back, 4 bases at V and 4 bases at J, with 11 bases in the middle. CDR3 sequence: CASSSRQNNQPQHF. The CDR3 bases are TGTGCCAGCAGCTCACGACAGAATAATCAGCCCCAGCATTTT.

This rearrangement joins TRBV4-3 to TRBJ1-1, with D maybe TRBD1 (5 bases). Germline values: CDR1 LGHNA, CDR2 YSLEER. V was shortened by 5 bases and J by 7 bases, with 14 bases between the two germline ends. The CDR3 extends over 13 amino acids. Here the CDR3 DNA reads TGCGCCAGCAGCACCTCCGGGACTAATGAAGCTTTCTTT. Translated, it gives CASSTSGTNEAFF.

V and J are TRBV6-6 and TRBJ1-2; a possible D gene is TRBD1 (5 bases). The CDR3 runs to 12 residues. The germline CDR1 and CDR2 sequences are MNHNY and SVGAGI (reference sequence). Between the trimmed V and J ends, which lost 10 bases and 8 bases, there was a span of 17 bases. CDR3 bases: TGTGCCACATCTGGGACGTCTTGGGGCTACACCTTC. It codes for CATSGTSWGYTF.

The rearrangement links TRBV28 to TRBJ2-1, with 11 bases lining up with TRBD1. Germline values: CDR1 MDHEN, CDR2 SYDVKM. Germline trimming cut 2 bases from V and 9 bases from J; bases unmatched to any gene: 6. This CDR3 spans 15 amino acids. This chain's CDR3 is CASSLPGQGAGEQFF. DNA for the CDR3: TGTGCCAGCAGTTTACCCGGACAGGGGGCTGGTGAGCAGTTCTTC. Full variable domain (rest looked up from reference TRBV28 and TRBJ2-1): DVKVTQSSRYLVKRTGEKVFLECVQDMDHENMFWYRQDPGLGLRLIYFSYDVKMKEKGDIPEGYSVSREKKERFSLILESASTNQTSMYLCASSLPGQGAGEQFFGPGTRLTVL.

This clone was seen more than once but under ten times. The rearrangement uses TRBV4-1 and TRBJ2-7; 8 bases agree with TRBD2. The germline V gene has CDR1 MGHRA and CDR2 YSYEKL. There are 14 residues in the CDR3. The V and J ends lost 6 bases and 3 bases, in that order; junction bases with no gene match: 7. The CDR3 spells CASSPKTSVYEQYF. In DNA, the CDR3 is TGCGCCAGCAGTCCCAAGACTAGCGTCTACGAGCAGTACTTC.